Below are 27 T cell receptor beta chains sequenced from a single sample in a study of beta chain features in type 1 diabetes. The entirety of the isolated RNA underwent reverse transcription, so expressed TCRB transcripts were sequenced. Data came from immunoSEQ multiplex PCR; TCRdb stores just in-frame clones and leaves some out. The repertoire consists of 680,000 or so clones, with about a sixth occurring once and the leading ten covering about 0.097%. The sequenced sample consisted of naive CD4+ T cells from blood. Receptor source: a man younger than 35 in good health.

The rearrangement links TRBV7-3 to TRBJ2-6, with 7 bases identical to TRBD2. Germline V lookup: CDR1 SGHTA, CDR2 FQGTGA. Unmatched junction bases numbered 3, after V lost 7 bases and J lost 3 bases. The CDR3 sequence is 14 residues long. CDR3 region: CASTPGGGANVLTF. The CDR3 DNA reads TGTGCCAGCACCCCGGGAGGTGGGGCCAACGTCCTGACTTTC.

Only a few counts were recorded for this clone. The chain combines TRBV28 with TRBJ1-2; D remains unclear. V lost 7 bases and J lost 3, with 18 bases in between. This CDR3 comprises 15 residues. The germline gives CDR1 MDHEN, CDR2 SYDVKM. The CDR3 loop is CASNQPSPGYYGYTF. For the CDR3, the DNA is TGTGCCAGCAACCAACCTTCCCCGGGGTACTATGGCTACACCTTC.

This clone was seen a few times. The chain uses TRBV27 and TRBJ1-1; D not certain. In germline, CDR1 is MNHEY, CDR2 SMNVEV (reference sequence). CDR3 length: 13 residues. The V end lost 6 bases, the J end lost 3 bases, and 11 bases lay between the germline ends. The CDR3 DNA follows: TGTGCCAGCAGAGTGTCTGGGCACACTGAAGCTTTCTTT. Encoded protein: CASRVSGHTEAFF.

The chain has TRBV5-1 and TRBJ1-2; perhaps TRBD1 as D (6 bases). V lost 4 bases, J lost 2 bases, and 18 bases lay in between. This CDR3 has 16 residues. Germline CDR1 reads SGHRS; CDR2 reads YFSETQ. CDR3 DNA: TGCGCCAGCAGCACAACTGGACAGTCGGGGAACTATGGCTACACCTTC. This encodes CASSTTGQSGNYGYTF.

There are a few counts of this clone. The genes are TRBV27 and TRBJ2-1; 8 nucleotides match TRBD2. J lost 5 bases, V lost 3 bases, and 9 bases had no gene match. Looked up from germline, CDR1 is MNHEY and CDR2 is SMNVEV (reference sequence). This CDR3 contains 16 residues. CDR3 in DNA: TGTGCCAGCAGTTTCCCCCGGGGAGCGGGGGACAATGAGCAGTTCTTC. Translation: CASSFPRGAGDNEQFF.

This chain uses TRBV18 with TRBJ1-2; TRBD1 might be the D (5 bases). This CDR3 has 17 amino acids. The V and J ends lost 0 bases and 8 bases respectively, with 22 bases between them. CDR1 KGHSH and CDR2 LQKENI come from the germline V gene. CDR3 residues: CASSPPESSQGKYGYTF. For the CDR3, the DNA is TGTGCCAGCTCACCACCCGAGTCATCGCAGGGAAAATACGGCTACACCTTC.

There are a few counts of this clone. The J gene is TRBJ2-6, the V gene TRBV19; weak D call: TRBD1 (6 bases). Looked up from germline, CDR1 is LNHDA and CDR2 is SQIVND (reference sequence). The CDR3 extends over 16 amino acids. With 5 bases removed from V and 1 base from J, the gap between germline ends came to 12 bases. CDR3 nucleotides: TGTGCCAGTAGTGCAGGGGAAATATCTGGGGCCAACGTCCTGACTTTC. Amino acid sequence: CASSAGEISGANVLTF.

This chain joins TRBV11-2 and TRBJ2-7; 14 bases map to TRBD2. V lost 0 bases to trimming and J lost 12 bases; unmatched junction nucleotides: 10. Germline V gives CDR1 SGHAT, CDR2 FQNNGV. The CDR3 is 16 residues long. The CDR3: CASSLDPGLAGGAWYF. CDR3 sequence (DNA): TGTGCCAGCAGCTTAGATCCTGGACTAGCGGGAGGCGCCTGGTACTTC.

The chain joins TRBV18 to TRBJ2-1; D is unresolved. Trimming stripped 0 bases from V and 2 bases from J, with 8 bases between. This CDR3 contains 15 residues. The V gene's germline CDR1 is KGHSH and CDR2 LQKENI. In nucleotides, the CDR3 is TGTGCCAGCTCACCACCGATACAGACCTACAATGAGCAGTTCTTC. It is translated as CASSPPIQTYNEQFF. Based on the CDR3 plus reference TRBV18 and TRBJ2-1, the full variable domain is NAGVMQNPRHLVRRRGQEARLRCSPMKGHSHVYWYRQLPEEGLKFMVYLQKENIIDESGMPKERFSAEFPKEGPSILRIQQVVRGDSAAYFCASSPPIQTYNEQFFGPGTRLTVL.

This clone showed up just a few times. The chain employs TRBV9 and TRBJ2-1, with 7 nucleotides matching TRBD2. The ends lost 2 bases at V and 3 bases at J; junction bases unmatched: 5. Germline lookup yields CDR1 SGDLS and CDR2 YYNGEE. The length of the CDR3 is 15 residues. DNA of the CDR3: TGTGCCAGCAGCGTGTGGCTAGCGGTCTACAATGAGCAGTTCTTC. This gives the protein CASSVWLAVYNEQFF.

This clone was seen only a few times. The chain has TRBV9 and TRBJ1-4; no firm D call. Germline assignment: CDR1 SGDLS and CDR2 YYNGEE. V was pared by 0 bases and J by 6 bases, with 9 bases between. CDR3 length equals 14 residues. In nucleotides, the CDR3 is TGTGCCAGCAGCGTAGGGTCTCTTGATGAAAAACTGTTTTTT. Protein product: CASSVGSLDEKLFF.

The genes are TRBV29-1 and TRBJ2-1, with 8 bases identical to TRBD2. The germline V gene encodes CDR1 SQVTM and CDR2 ANQGSEA. V lost 3 bases, J lost 8 bases, and 15 bases stayed unmatched. The CDR3 totals 16 residues. The CDR3 DNA reads TGCAGCGTTGAGGTGGCGGTAGCGGGGCCTTGGGATGAGCAGTTCTTC. This encodes CSVEVAVAGPWDEQFF.

The sample holds a few counts of this clone. The chain employs TRBV7-9 and TRBJ1-6, with 7 nucleotides matching TRBD1. This CDR3 has 15 amino acids. Germline-derived CDR1 and CDR2 are SEHNR and FQNEAQ (reference sequence). V lost 5 bases to trimming and J lost 8 bases; unmatched junction nucleotides: 9. The chain's CDR3 is CASSQYDREYSPLHF. Written as DNA, the CDR3 is TGTGCCAGCAGCCAATACGACAGGGAGTATTCACCCCTCCACTTT.

This clone has more than one count but fewer than ten. The V and J genes are TRBV14 and TRBJ1-1; D gene ambiguous. V lost 1 base to trimming and J lost 0 bases, with 9 bases between them. The CDR3 has 15 residues. CDR1 is SGHDN and CDR2 is FVKESK in the germline V gene. The CDR3 region is CASSQVVLMNTEAFF. CDR3 DNA: TGTGCCAGCAGCCAAGTAGTACTGATGAACACTGAAGCTTTCTTT.

There are a few counts of this clone. The chain combines TRBV27 with TRBJ2-1; D is uncertain. Trimming took off 2 bases at V and 6 bases at J, with 8 bases between the two ends. CDR1 and CDR2 (germline): MNHEY, SMNVEV (reference sequence). The CDR3 is 13 amino acids. This CDR3 is CASSLVRRNEQFF. The DNA of the CDR3 is TGTGCCAGCAGTTTAGTCAGACGCAATGAGCAGTTCTTC.

There are a few counts of this clone. The chain carries TRBV19 and TRBJ1-2, with D maybe TRBD1 (5 bases). The germline CDR1 and CDR2 sequences are LNHDA and SQIVND (reference sequence). The CDR3 extends over 13 amino acids. Trimming left V 6 bases short and J 7 bases short, with 15 bases between. Here the CDR3 reads CASSRGIVRGYTF. CDR3 sequence (DNA): TGTGCCAGTAGCCGGGGCATTGTTCGTGGCTACACCTTC.

This rearrangement joins TRBV19 to TRBJ2-1, with TRBD1 as a possible D gene (5 bases). The CDR3 loop spans 14 amino acids. V was trimmed by 10 bases and J by 12 bases, leaving 25 bases between them. CDR1 and CDR2 from the germline V gene are LNHDA and SQIVND (reference sequence). CDR3 DNA sequence: TGTGCCACCGAGACATCTGGAGCGATCCAGGGGCAGTTCTTC. Translated: CATETSGAIQGQFF.

The chain combines TRBV9 with TRBJ2-7; TRBD2 aligns across 10 bases. Trimming removed 4 bases from V and 5 bases from J; junction bases left unmatched: 9. CDR3 length equals 15 residues. The germline V gene encodes CDR1 SGDLS and CDR2 YYNGEE. CDR3 residues: CASSITGTSAHEQYF. The CDR3 bases are TGTGCCAGCAGCATTACCGGGACTAGCGCCCACGAGCAGTACTTC.

This chain links TRBV4-2 with TRBJ2-3; 10 bases line up with TRBD2. V lost 4 bases and J lost 0; bases outside the gene matches: 4. The CDR3 length is 16 residues. Germline CDR1 reads LGHNA; CDR2 reads YNFKEQ. CDR3 DNA: TGTGCCAGCAGCCCCTTAGCGGGGGGAAGCACAGATACGCAGTATTTT. Its translation: CASSPLAGGSTDTQYF.

The genes are TRBV5-1 and TRBJ1-1; possibly TRBD1 for D (5 bases). Germline CDR1 and CDR2: SGHRS and YFSETQ. The germline V and J ends were trimmed by 2 bases and 7 bases, with 15 bases remaining between them. This CDR3 is built from 14 residues. The CDR3 region has the DNA TGCGCCAGCAGCTTTTCCGGGACCTCGGGTGAAGCTTTCTTT. It yields the protein CASSFSGTSGEAFF.

The chain has TRBV13 and TRBJ2-7; D may match TRBD1 or TRBD2 (5 bases each). V lost 4 bases and J 0 bases, leaving 16 bases between the germline ends. The CDR3 covers 16 residues. Per germline, CDR1 PRHDT and CDR2 FYEKMQ (reference sequence). In nucleotides, the CDR3 is TGTGCCAGCAGCTCTTGGGGGAAAGGGAGCTCCTACGAGCAGTACTTC. Amino acids: CASSSWGKGSSYEQYF.

The chain has TRBV20-1 and TRBJ1-2; no clear D. This CDR3 comprises 11 residues. V lost 5 bases, J lost 7 bases, and 11 bases lay in between. Germline lookup yields CDR1 DFQATT and CDR2 SNEGSKA (reference sequence). The CDR3 DNA follows: TGCAGTGCTTCCCGGACCCTTGGCTACACCTTC. This translates into CSASRTLGYTF.

The chain has TRBV5-4 and TRBJ1-1; a possible D gene is TRBD1 (5 bases). Germline V gene sequence: CDR1 SGHNT, CDR2 YYREEE (reference sequence). Trimming stripped 0 bases from V and 9 bases from J, with 12 bases between. The CDR3 consists of 13 residues. The CDR3 bases are TGTGCCAGCAGCTTGGGATGGGGGACTAAAGCTTTCTTT. Amino acid sequence: CASSLGWGTKAFF.

The chain is built from TRBV5-4 and TRBJ2-7, with TRBD2 identical over 9 bases. Unmatched junction bases numbered 15, after V lost 5 bases and J lost 3 bases. CDR3 length: 17 residues. Germline lookup yields CDR1 SGHNT and CDR2 YYREEE (reference sequence). As DNA, the CDR3 is TGTGCCAGCAGACCGGGGGGTGTTAGCGGGAGTATCTACGAGCAGTACTTC. It is translated as CASRPGGVSGSIYEQYF.

This clone turned up a few times. Other DNA sequences in this specimen translate into the identical CDR3. This chain links TRBV12-5 with TRBJ1-1; D possibly corresponds to TRBD1 (6 bases). Germline lookup yields CDR1 LGHNT and CDR2 FRNRAP. The CDR3 is 15 amino acids. Trimming stripped 0 bases from V and 2 bases from J, with 10 bases between. The CDR3 DNA reads TGTGCTAGTGGTTTGGTACTCGGGGGCAACACTGAAGCTTTCTTT. Amino acids: CASGLVLGGNTEAFF.

V gene TRBV19 combines with J gene TRBJ1-1; the D gene is possibly TRBD1 (6 bases). Looked up from germline, CDR1 is LNHDA and CDR2 is SQIVND (reference sequence). V was shortened by 7 bases and J by 4 bases, with 13 bases between the two germline ends. This CDR3 contains 13 residues. Here the CDR3 DNA reads TGTGCCAGTACTACCTGGGGGCGCACTGAAGCTTTCTTT. The encoded protein is CASTTWGRTEAFF.

This chain joins TRBV7-9 and TRBJ2-2; 8 bases match TRBD2. Per the germline V gene, CDR1 is SEHNR and CDR2 is FQNEAQ (reference sequence). Losses at the gene ends were 2 bases for V and 4 bases for J; bases not matched to a gene: 6. The CDR3 covers 16 residues. The CDR3 spells CASSLPSSGGTGELFF. In DNA, the CDR3 is TGTGCCAGCAGCTTACCCTCCAGCGGGGGCACCGGGGAGCTGTTTTTT.